What follows are 17 T cell receptor beta chains derived from one specimen sequenced in a study of shared clonotypes between healthy human individuals. Clones were sequenced by immunoSEQ multiplex PCR, and TCRdb holds only the in-frame ones, with some missing. The table has some 2,100,000 clones, roughly 91% seen once. CD45RO-negative CD8 cells positively selected for CCR7 made up the naive population, which excluded terminally differentiated effector memory CD45RA+ cells. The specimen sequenced was naive CD8+ T cells from PBMCs. The receptors come from a man aged 18-30 years in good health. Some clones in this sample may be carry-over from other donors' samples.

V usage is TRBV28 and J usage is TRBJ2-1, with D tentatively TRBD1 or TRBD2 (8 bases each). In germline, CDR1 is MDHEN, CDR2 SYDVKM. The CDR3 extends over 19 amino acids. With 2 bases removed from V and 5 bases from J, the gap between germline ends came to 25 bases. CDR3 bases: TGTGCCAGCAGTTTACCAGGGGGCCTAGCGGGCGTACTCAACAATGAGCAGTTCTTC. This sequence encodes CASSLPGGLAGVLNNEQFF.

V and J are TRBV6-6 and TRBJ1-1; D may be TRBD1 (5 bases). The CDR3 runs to 15 residues. CDR1 is MNHNY and CDR2 is SVGAGI in the germline V gene (reference sequence). Trimming left V 5 bases short and J 5 bases short, with 18 bases between. CDR3 region: CASSAPGLLGTEAFF. The DNA of the CDR3 is TGTGCCAGCAGTGCCCCGGGACTCCTGGGAACTGAAGCTTTCTTT.

V is TRBV9 and J is TRBJ2-1; D not certain. The germline V and J ends were trimmed by 3 bases and 7 bases, with 11 bases remaining between them. Germline V lookup: CDR1 SGDLS, CDR2 YYNGEE. This CDR3 spans 13 amino acids. This chain's CDR3 is CASSASHRNEQFF. For the CDR3, the DNA is TGTGCCAGCAGCGCCTCCCACCGGAATGAGCAGTTCTTC.

This chain joins TRBV2 and TRBJ1-5, with TRBD1 as a possible D gene (5 bases). CDR1 is SNHLY and CDR2 is FYNNEI in the germline V gene. The CDR3 has 15 residues. The V end lost 2 bases, the J end lost 5 bases, and 13 bases lay between the germline ends. The CDR3 here is CASSEKGIPDQPQHF. The CDR3 bases are TGTGCCAGCAGTGAAAAGGGGATCCCGGATCAGCCCCAGCATTTT.

In the case of this clone: This CDR3 is also generated by other DNA sequences in the sample. The rearrangement joins TRBV27 to TRBJ2-7, with unresolved D. The CDR3 consists of 12 residues. Per the germline V gene, CDR1 is MNHEY and CDR2 is SMNVEV (reference sequence). V was clipped by 4 bases and J by 2 bases, with 6 bases between them. CDR3 bases: TGTGCCAGCAGTTCCCCTCCCTACGAGCAGTACTTC. Its translation: CASSSPPYEQYF.

V usage is TRBV19 and J usage is TRBJ1-5; no clear D gene. CDR1 is LNHDA, CDR2 SQIVND, per germline (reference sequence). The CDR3 is made up of 15 amino acids. V was pared by 6 bases and J by 0 bases, with 12 bases between. The CDR3 DNA reads as TGTGCCAGTAGCCTTACGGACGGTAGCAATCAGCCCCAGCATTTT. Translated: CASSLTDGSNQPQHF.

This clone was counted only a few times. The chain is built from TRBV9 and TRBJ2-7; 8 bases map to TRBD2. The CDR3 is 14 residues long. Unmatched junction bases numbered 11, after V lost 6 bases and J lost 6 bases. CDR1 is SGDLS and CDR2 is YYNGEE in the germline V gene. The CDR3 DNA follows: TGTGCCAGCACCGAGGGACTAGGGCCTCTCGAGCAGTACTTC. Protein sequence: CASTEGLGPLEQYF.

The chain links TRBV27 to TRBJ2-7; no reliable D call. CDR1 and CDR2 (germline): MNHEY, SMNVEV (reference sequence). Between the trimmed V and J ends, which lost 5 bases and 3 bases, there was a span of 14 bases. This CDR3 comprises 14 residues. CDR3 DNA sequence: TGTGCCAGCAGTCCCAAGAGCGTTCGCTACGAGCAGTACTTC. Residues: CASSPKSVRYEQYF.

This chain connects TRBV5-6 to TRBJ1-2; no clear D. CDR1 and CDR2 from the germline V gene are SGHDT and YYEEEE. This CDR3 comprises 12 residues. V shed 3 bases and J shed 7 bases, with 10 bases lying between them. CDR3 in amino acids: CASSWTASGYTF. In nucleotides, the CDR3 is TGTGCCAGCAGCTGGACCGCCAGTGGCTACACCTTC.

The genes are TRBV27 and TRBJ1-1; 9 bases are a match to TRBD1. There are 16 residues in the CDR3. J was trimmed by 1 base and V by 4 bases; bases with no gene match: 7. Germline lookup yields CDR1 MNHEY and CDR2 SMNVEV (reference sequence). The CDR3 DNA reads as TGTGCCAGCAGTTCACAGGGGGCTCTCTCGAACACTGAAGCTTTCTTT. Its translation is CASSSQGALSNTEAFF.

The chain links TRBV5-1 to TRBJ2-7; TRBD2 agrees at 10 bases. The V gene end was trimmed by 1 base and the J gene end by 6 bases; junction bases not matched to a gene: 7. This CDR3 contains 15 residues. Germline CDR1 is SGHRS and CDR2 is YFSETQ. In DNA form, the CDR3 reads TGCGCCAGCAGCTTGAGTAGCGGGAGGATCTCCGAGCAGTACTTC. Its protein is CASSLSSGRISEQYF.

In the case of this clone: Germline and junction disagree at one end, which may indicate a read error. The chain couples TRBV28 to TRBJ2-2, with D perhaps given as TRBD1 or TRBD2 (5 bases each). The germline gives CDR1 MDHEN, CDR2 SYDVKM. The CDR3 has 18 amino acids. CDR3 loop: CASTLGGLAGYDTGELFF. The CDR3 region has the DNA TGTGCCAGCACTTTAGGAGGCTTAGCAGGGTATGACACCGGGGAGCTGTTTTTT.

The chain has TRBV11-2 and TRBJ2-1, with 9 bases aligning to TRBD2. Germline V gene lookup returns CDR1 SGHAT and CDR2 FQNNGV. The CDR3 has 16 amino acids. After removal of 5 bases from V and 4 bases from J, the junction contained 9 bases not matched to a gene. The CDR3 here is CASSRTLAGGYNEQFF. CDR3 nucleotides: TGTGCCAGCAGCCGGACCCTGGCGGGGGGGTACAATGAGCAGTTCTTC.

CDR3 in DNA: TGTGCCAGCAGTGATGGGCAGTGGGGCTTAAATGAAAAACTGTTTTTT. Residues: CASSDGQWGLNEKLFF. J is TRBJ1-4 and V is TRBV2; tentatively, D is TRBD1 (5 bases). The ends were cut back, 3 bases at V and 5 bases at J, with 16 bases in the middle. CDR3 size: 16 residues. The V gene's germline CDR1 is SNHLY and CDR2 FYNNEI.

This rearrangement joins TRBV7-2 to TRBJ2-7, with 8 bases matching TRBD2. V was pared by 4 bases and J by 2 bases, with 10 bases of the junction left unmatched. The CDR3 loop spans 16 amino acids. Germline V CDR1 and CDR2: SGHTA, FQGNSA. In DNA form, the CDR3 reads TGTGCCAGCAGCTCCCGGACTAGCATGGTCCCCTACGAGCAGTACTTC. It encodes CASSSRTSMVPYEQYF.

The CDR3 loop is CASSQDRLEKLFF. In DNA, the CDR3 is TGCGCCAGCAGCCAAGACAGGCTGGAAAAACTGTTTTTT. The chain is built from TRBV4-3 and TRBJ1-4, with unresolved D. Looked up from germline, CDR1 is LGHNA and CDR2 is YSLEER. Between the trimmed V and J ends, which lost 0 bases and 8 bases, there was a span of 7 bases. This CDR3 has 13 amino acids.

V is TRBV28 and J is TRBJ2-7, with D perhaps TRBD1 (7 bases). The V gene lost 6 bases and the J gene lost 5 bases, with 20 bases spanning the gap. CDR3 length equals 15 residues. Germline values: CDR1 MDHEN, CDR2 SYDVKM. CDR3: CASREGAGILHEQYF. CDR3 in DNA: TGTGCCAGCAGGGAGGGGGCAGGGATACTCCACGAGCAGTACTTC.